This section outlines one T cell receptor beta chain sequence together with its context. Each donor was nominally healthy when sampled (though unrecorded immune exposures were likely). Germline CDR1 is KGHSH and CDR2 is LQKENI. J was trimmed by 2 bases and V by 2 bases; bases with no gene match: 5. The CDR3 extends over 15 amino acids. The data originate from a study of cytomegalovirus exposure and HLA in healthy donors. As for the study in general: Earlier work reported 100 million to 130 million unique TCR beta sequences from about 179 million T cells.

PCR used 60 Vbeta primers and 13 Jbeta primers. Only in-frame clones appear in the TCRdb table, and some are missing; sequencing was by immunoSEQ multiplex PCR. Of about 170,000 clones listed, 70% to 90% are singletons. The sequencing input was PBMCs. The J gene is TRBJ2-5, the V gene TRBV18; 7 bases fit TRBD2. This TCR was recovered from a man aged 30-40 years in good health and CMV-seropositive. The CDR3 region is CASSPAGVRQETQYF. DNA of the CDR3: TGTGCCAGCTCACCAGCGGGAGTTCGGCAAGAGACCCAGTACTTC.